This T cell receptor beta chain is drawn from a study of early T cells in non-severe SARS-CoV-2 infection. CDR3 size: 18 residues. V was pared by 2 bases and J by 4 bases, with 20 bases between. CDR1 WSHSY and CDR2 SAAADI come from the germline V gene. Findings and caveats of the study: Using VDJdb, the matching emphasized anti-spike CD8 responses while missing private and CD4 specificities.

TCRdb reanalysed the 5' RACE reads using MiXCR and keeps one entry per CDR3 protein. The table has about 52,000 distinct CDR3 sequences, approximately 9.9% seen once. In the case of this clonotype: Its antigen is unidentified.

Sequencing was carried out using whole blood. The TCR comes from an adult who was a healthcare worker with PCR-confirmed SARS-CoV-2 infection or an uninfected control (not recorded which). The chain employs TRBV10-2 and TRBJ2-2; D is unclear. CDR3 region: CASSEPQSRKVITGELFF. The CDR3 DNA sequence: TGCGCCAGCAGTGAGCCTCAATCCAGGAAGGTTATCACCGGGGAGCTGTTTTTT.